Listed below are T cell receptor beta chains from one sample, sequenced in a study of shared clonotypes between healthy human individuals. TCRdb's copy holds only in-frame clones and misses some; the assay was immunoSEQ multiplex PCR. Here the sample spans some 630,000 clones, about two thirds being singletons. Sequenced sample: memory CD4+ T cells sorted from blood. The receptors derive from a young woman in good health. CDR3s include the opening cysteine and the closing phenylalanine or tryptophan. D genes are given only for firm matches. Size is stated for part of the rows, as once, few or many counts, or as a class when the clone is expanded.

v_call	j_call	clone_size	d_call	cdr3_aa	cdr3_nt
TRBV10-2	TRBJ2-3	-	TRBD2	CASSERLAGNTDTQYF	TGCGCCAGCAGTGAACGACTAGCGGGAAACACAGATACGCAGTATTTT
TRBV28	TRBJ2-6	once	-	CASSREANVLTF	TGTGCCAGCAGTCGAGAGGCCAACGTCCTGACTTTC
TRBV7-9	TRBJ1-3	-	-	CASSASGPTIYF	TGTGCCAGCAGCGCCTCTGGACCCACCATATATTTT
TRBV21-1	TRBJ2-4	-	-	CASSPRDSEFLAKNIQYF	TGTGCCAGCAGCCCCCGGGACAGCGAATTTCTAGCCAAAAACATTCAGTACTTC
TRBV7-9	TRBJ2-7	few	TRBD2	CASRDSGSTYEQYF	TGTGCCAGCAGGGATAGCGGGTCTACCTACGAGCAGTACTTC
TRBV14	TRBJ2-5	-	-	CASSQGGRETQYF	TGTGCCAGCAGCCAGGGGGGCCGAGAGACCCAGTACTTC
TRBV4-1	TRBJ2-7	few	TRBD1	CASSQGQGAVYEQYF	TGCGCCAGCAGCCAAGGACAGGGGGCGGTCTACGAGCAGTACTTC
TRBV25-1	TRBJ2-3	-	TRBD2	CASSAGGTSGPTGDTQYF	TGTGCCAGCAGTGCTGGTGGGACTAGCGGACCGACAGGGGATACGCAGTATTTT
TRBV20-1	TRBJ1-4	once	-	CSARSREKLFF	TGCAGTGCTAGGTCCCGGGAAAAACTGTTTTTT
TRBV19	TRBJ2-2	-	TRBD1	CASSMGQILSTGELFF	TGTGCCAGTAGTATGGGACAGATTTTAAGTACCGGGGAGCTGTTTTTT
TRBV19	TRBJ2-3	many	-	CASSIGDPATDTQYF	TGTGCCAGTAGTATTGGGGACCCTGCCACAGATACGCAGTATTTT
TRBV11-2	TRBJ2-3	-	-	CASSLDPLSVRTDTQYF	TGTGCCAGCAGCTTAGATCCCCTTTCCGTGAGAACAGATACGCAGTATTTT
TRBV7-9	TRBJ1-2	few	TRBD1	CASGRTGDYGYTF	TGTGCCAGCGGTCGAACAGGGGACTATGGCTACACCTTC
TRBV28	TRBJ2-3	-	TRBD2	CASSSLLLAEITDTQYF	TGTGCCAGCAGCTCTTTACTACTAGCGGAGATTACAGATACGCAGTATTTT
TRBV7-2	TRBJ1-4	-	-	CASSLVATPDEKLFF	TGTGCCAGCAGCTTAGTTGCAACCCCGGATGAAAAACTGTTTTTT
TRBV6-6	TRBJ2-5	once	-	CASSKREYGETQYF	TGTGCCAGCAGTAAACGGGAATACGGAGAGACCCAGTACTTC
TRBV13	TRBJ1-2	-	-	CASSDRDRDYGYTF	TGTGCCAGCAGCGACCGGGACCGGGACTATGGCTACACCTTC
TRBV5-4	TRBJ2-1	-	-	CASSRRGSLVSNEQFF	TGTGCCAGCAGCCGTAGAGGGAGCCTTGTATCCAATGAGCAGTTCTTC
TRBV30	TRBJ2-7	-	-	CACGRGAQYYEQYF	TGTGCCTGCGGGCGCGGAGCACAATACTACGAGCAGTACTTC
TRBV28	TRBJ1-5	-	-	CASSFLFSGGGDQPQHF	TGTGCCAGCAGTTTCCTTTTCTCGGGTGGGGGGGATCAGCCCCAGCATTTT
TRBV5-1	TRBJ2-7	-	TRBD2	CASSPLTSALHEQYF	TGCGCCAGCAGCCCCCTAACTAGCGCCCTCCACGAGCAGTACTTC
TRBV5-1	TRBJ1-1	many	TRBD1	CATRALGQGGTEAFF	TGCGCCACCCGGGCCCTTGGACAGGGAGGAACTGAAGCTTTCTTT
TRBV29-1	TRBJ2-7	-	TRBD1	CSVEGQGREQYF	TGCAGCGTTGAAGGACAGGGACGGGAGCAGTACTTC
TRBV27	TRBJ2-4	-	-	CASSFGPKNIQYF	TGTGCCAGCAGTTTCGGGCCGAAAAACATTCAGTACTTC
TRBV11-3	TRBJ2-4	few	TRBD2	CASSLGTSVGIQYF	TGTGCCAGCAGCTTAGGGACTAGCGTTGGCATTCAGTACTTC
TRBV9	TRBJ1-2	-	TRBD1	CASSPGTGYYGYTF	TGTGCCAGCAGCCCTGGGACAGGGTATTATGGCTACACCTTC
TRBV10-3	TRBJ1-1	few	-	CAIGGVMNTEAFF	TGTGCCATCGGAGGAGTTATGAACACTGAAGCTTTCTTT
TRBV10-1	TRBJ2-7	-	-	CASSDSGGPHEQYF	TGCGCCAGCAGTGATTCCGGGGGGCCCCACGAGCAGTACTTC
TRBV15	TRBJ2-3	-	-	CATSRVREYGTDTQYF	TGTGCCACCAGCAGAGTTAGGGAGTATGGCACAGATACGCAGTATTTT
TRBV5-6	TRBJ2-1	-	-	CASSLDWGYNEQFF	TGTGCCAGCAGCTTGGATTGGGGGTACAATGAGCAGTTCTTC
TRBV7-6	TRBJ2-1	-	-	CASSPPPLNNEQFF	TGTGCCAGCAGCCCGCCCCCCTTAAACAATGAGCAGTTCTTC
TRBV2	TRBJ1-1	-	TRBD1	CASSGEGQGGTEAFF	TGTGCCAGCAGTGGAGAGGGACAGGGGGGTACTGAAGCTTTCTTT
TRBV30	TRBJ2-7	-	-	CAWSRDTPYEQYF	TGTGCCTGGAGCCGGGACACGCCCTACGAGCAGTACTTC
TRBV25-1	TRBJ1-4	once	-	CASSEPGTSNEKLFF	TGTGCCAGCAGTGAACCCGGGACATCGAATGAAAAACTGTTTTTT
TRBV7-9	TRBJ1-3	-	-	CASSRDGNTIYF	TGTGCCAGCAGCAGGGACGGAAACACCATATATTTT
TRBV19	TRBJ1-2	few	-	CASRTDSPYGYTF	TGTGCCAGTAGGACGGACAGCCCCTATGGCTACACCTTC
TRBV5-6	TRBJ2-5	-	-	CASSSWGAGPGGTQYF	TGTGCCAGCAGCTCATGGGGGGCGGGCCCTGGAGGGACCCAGTACTTC
TRBV1	TRBJ2-7	-	-	CTSSHYDSELADIRSYEQYF	TGCACCAGCAGCCACTACGATTCGGAACTAGCGGATATCCGCTCCTACGAGCAGTACTTC
TRBV4-2	TRBJ2-1	once	-	CASSQDGWEVLSNEQFF	TGTGCCAGCAGCCAGGACGGGTGGGAGGTGCTTTCCAATGAGCAGTTCTTC
TRBV25-1	TRBJ1-2	once	-	CASSAGPEIANYGYTF	TGTGCCAGCAGTGCGGGACCAGAGATTGCTAACTATGGCTACACCTTC
TRBV25-1	TRBJ2-3	-	-	CASSEGLVPEDTQYF	TGTGCCAGCAGTGAAGGACTGGTACCCGAAGATACGCAGTATTTT
TRBV7-6	TRBJ2-1	-	TRBD2	CASSPRTSGRSINEQFF	TGTGCCAGCAGCCCGAGGACTAGCGGGAGGAGTATCAATGAGCAGTTCTTC
TRBV10-1	TRBJ1-1	-	-	CASSDRPQAEAFF	TGCGCCAGCAGTGACAGGCCTCAGGCTGAAGCTTTCTTT
TRBV5-6	TRBJ1-3	-	TRBD1	CASSWGQGTGNTIYF	TGTGCCAGCAGCTGGGGACAGGGGACTGGAAACACCATATATTTT
TRBV28	TRBJ1-4	-	-	CASSFRANEKLFF	TGTGCCAGCAGTTTTAGGGCTAATGAAAAACTGTTTTTT
TRBV5-8	TRBJ1-5	-	-	CASSLEGMSNQPQHF	TGTGCCAGCAGCTTGGAGGGAATGAGCAATCAGCCCCAGCATTTT
TRBV5-1	TRBJ2-3	-	-	CASSLAQVYDTQYF	TGCGCCAGCAGCTTGGCCCAGGTGTATGATACGCAGTATTTT
TRBV19	TRBJ1-1	-	-	CASSIGVTEAFF	TGTGCCAGTAGTATAGGTGTGACTGAAGCTTTCTTT
TRBV2	TRBJ2-7	-	TRBD2	CASSGREFDEQYF	TGTGCCAGCAGTGGGCGGGAGTTCGACGAGCAGTACTTC
TRBV15	TRBJ2-1	once	-	CATSDRMGKTSEQFF	TGTGCCACCAGCGATCGAATGGGGAAAACTAGTGAGCAGTTCTTC
TRBV10-3	TRBJ1-4	few	-	CAISVSPNEKLFF	TGTGCCATTTCGGTTAGTCCTAATGAAAAACTGTTTTTT
TRBV2	TRBJ1-1	-	-	CASSVGLEAFF	TGTGCCAGCAGTGTCGGTCTTGAAGCTTTCTTT
TRBV7-9	TRBJ2-7	many	-	CASSLALTAYEQYF	TGTGCCAGCAGCTTAGCGCTTACAGCCTACGAGCAGTACTTC
TRBV25-1	TRBJ2-7	-	TRBD2	CASSRTSNEQYF	TGTGCCAGCAGTAGGACTAGCAACGAGCAGTACTTC
TRBV6-6	TRBJ2-2	few	TRBD1	CASSYSTRGQTGELFF	TGTGCCAGCAGTTACTCGACCAGGGGGCAAACCGGGGAGCTGTTTTTT
TRBV2	TRBJ2-5	-	TRBD2	CASKGLAGGLGETQYF	TGTGCCAGCAAGGGACTAGCGGGAGGGCTCGGGGAGACCCAGTACTTC
TRBV18	TRBJ1-2	few	-	CASSPGQGWDGYTF	TGTGCCAGCTCACCTGGGCAGGGATGGGATGGCTACACCTTC
TRBV6-6	TRBJ2-7	-	-	CASSYAASSYEQYF	TGTGCCAGCAGTTACGCCGCGAGCTCCTACGAGCAGTACTTC
TRBV5-6	TRBJ2-3	-	TRBD2	CASSSLGGTRGADTQYF	TGTGCCAGCAGCTCCTTGGGGGGGACCCGAGGCGCAGATACGCAGTATTTT
TRBV2	TRBJ2-1	-	TRBD2	CASSGLAGGWGEQFF	TGTGCCAGCAGTGGTTTAGCGGGAGGGTGGGGTGAGCAGTTCTTC